Below are 11 T cell receptor beta chains sequenced from a single sample in a study of T cells in Graves' hyperthyroidism and ophthalmopathy. TCR beta CDR3 regions were amplified from RNA. Primed by the HTBI set, a first-round RT-PCR was run on the TCR CDR3. TCRdb processed the multiplex PCR reads anew with MiXCR; each CDR3 protein has one entry. The sample records 550,000 to 700,000 distinct CDR3 sequences, roughly 50% being singletons. Sequences were obtained from peripheral blood or thyroid tissue (not recorded which). The origin of the receptors is an adult woman with Graves' disease, either hyperthyroidism or ophthalmopathy (not recorded which).

This clonotype was observed at least ten times. CDR3: CASSLVPGSNYEQYF. The CDR3 region has the DNA TGTGCCAGCAGCTTAGTTCCGGGGTCGAACTACGAGCAGTACTTC. The chain couples TRBV7-9 to TRBJ2-7, with a tentative D call TRBD2 (5 bases). CDR1 and CDR2 from the germline V gene are SEHNR and FQNEAQ (reference sequence). The germline V and J ends were trimmed by 1 base and 3 bases, with 13 bases remaining between them. CDR3 length equals 15 residues.

The chain combines TRBV7-4 with TRBJ2-7, with 8 nucleotides matching TRBD2. The CDR3 contains 18 residues. CDR1 and CDR2 (germline): SGHVT, SQSDAQ. Trimming took 2 bases from V and 2 from J; bases not matched to a gene: 14. The CDR3 spells CASSLPAFSGIETYEQYF. CDR3 nucleotides: TGTGCCAGCAGCTTACCCGCATTTAGCGGGATCGAGACCTACGAGCAGTACTTC.

As to this clonotype: Being one base from a much bigger clone, this may be a read error. The J gene is TRBJ2-5, the V gene TRBV4-1; 9 nucleotides match TRBD2. The length of the CDR3 is 14 residues. Germline lookup yields CDR1 MGHRA and CDR2 YSYEKL. In DNA, the CDR3 is TGCGCCAGCAGCCAAGGACTAGCGGAAGATACCCAGTACTTC. It yields the protein CASSQGLAEDTQYF.

This clonotype was counted between two and nine times. Written as DNA, the CDR3 is TGCGCCAGCAGCTTGGGATTGGCAGACGCCGCAGGCTACACCTTC. Encoded protein: CASSLGLADAAGYTF. The rearrangement uses TRBV5-1 and TRBJ1-2; D is undetermined. CDR3 length: 15 amino acids. Germline lookup yields CDR1 SGHRS and CDR2 YFSETQ. V was clipped by 0 bases and J by 8 bases, with 17 bases between them.

This clonotype has a count of ten or more. The gene calls are TRBV7-9 and TRBJ2-2; D gene unclear. The germline CDR1 and CDR2 sequences are SEHNR and FQNEAQ (reference sequence). This CDR3 comprises 16 residues. With 3 bases removed from V and 0 bases from J, the gap between germline ends came to 11 bases. CDR3 bases: TGTGCCAGCAGCTTCTTGCCAGTAGCGAACACCGGGGAGCTGTTTTTT. Its translation: CASSFLPVANTGELFF.

The J gene is TRBJ2-2, the V gene TRBV7-8; D perhaps matches TRBD2 (6 bases). The germline V gene encodes CDR1 SGHVS and CDR2 FQNEAQ. Trimming pared 1 base from V and 3 bases from J, leaving 9 bases between. The CDR3 covers 15 residues. The CDR3 reads CASSLDQRDTGELFF. Written as DNA, the CDR3 is TGTGCCAGCAGCTTAGACCAGCGGGACACCGGGGAGCTGTTTTTT.

This clonotype occurred once. V gene TRBV19 combines with J gene TRBJ1-5; TRBD1 is a possible D gene (5 bases). V was cut by 5 bases and J by 0 bases, with 14 bases left in between. The CDR3 runs 16 residues. Germline V gene data show CDR1 as LNHDA and CDR2 as SQIVND (reference sequence). CDR3 nucleotides: TGTGCCAGTAGTGCCGACAGAACCTATAGCAATCAGCCCCAGCATTTT. Its protein is CASSADRTYSNQPQHF.

This clonotype has ten or more counts. The V gene is TRBV19, the J gene TRBJ2-5, with D possibly called TRBD1 or TRBD2 (5 bases each). Per germline, CDR1 LNHDA and CDR2 SQIVND (reference sequence). The CDR3 contains 15 residues. V lost 3 bases, J lost 5 bases, and 16 bases lay in between. The CDR3 spells CASSIYRGPSETQYF. The CDR3 bases are TGTGCCAGTAGTATTTATCGGGGACCCTCGGAGACCCAGTACTTC.

The chain is built from TRBV29-1 and TRBJ2-7, with D perhaps TRBD1 or TRBD2 (5 bases each). The length of the CDR3 is 15 residues. CDR1 and CDR2 from the germline V gene are SQVTM and ANQGSEA. With 8 bases removed from V and 0 bases from J, the gap between germline ends came to 20 bases. Here the CDR3 reads CSSRMWEQGSYEQYF. CDR3 bases: TGCAGCAGCCGGATGTGGGAGCAGGGCTCCTACGAGCAGTACTTC.

This clonotype was counted a few times. The chain combines TRBV28 with TRBJ1-1; D not resolved. Germline CDR1 and CDR2: MDHEN and SYDVKM. The CDR3 length is 12 residues. Trimming cost V 3 bases and J 10 bases, with 12 bases left between them. This chain's CDR3 is CASSFRSRRAFF. The CDR3 DNA sequence: TGTGCCAGCAGTTTTAGAAGTAGGAGAGCTTTCTTT.

The chain carries TRBV29-1 and TRBJ2-3, with D hard to call. The germline CDR1 and CDR2 sequences are SQVTM and ANQGSEA. The CDR3 extends over 14 amino acids. V was pared by 6 bases and J by 0 bases, with 13 bases between. CDR3 in amino acids: CSVASIGSTDTQYF. The CDR3 DNA reads TGCAGCGTCGCGTCGATAGGAAGCACAGATACGCAGTATTTT.